Presented here are 4 T cell receptor beta chains from one specimen sequenced in a study of blood T cell repertoires in COVID-19. Measured with immunoSEQ multiplex PCR; TCRdb has only the in-frame clones, and not every one. The sample contains 45,000 or so clones, roughly 80% of which appear only once. The sample taken for sequencing was peripheral blood. The receptors shown here come from a man aged 70 or older with acute or convalescent COVID-19.

This clone was detected a few times. CDR3 loop: CASLHQGSTDTQYF. The DNA of the CDR3 is TGTGCCAGCCTCCACCAGGGCTCCACAGATACGCAGTATTTT. The chain links TRBV28 to TRBJ2-3; possible D gene TRBD1, 5 bases. Trimming took 8 bases from V and 2 from J, leaving 14 bases between them. The CDR3 has 14 amino acids. The germline gives CDR1 MDHEN, CDR2 SYDVKM.

The V call is TRBV6-5, the J call TRBJ1-2, with unresolved D. V dropped 2 bases and J dropped 2 bases, with 12 bases sitting between them. The CDR3 sequence is 15 residues long. From germline, CDR1 is MNHEY and CDR2 SVGAGI. The CDR3 protein is CASSYRRTENYGYTF. CDR3 DNA: TGTGCCAGCAGTTACAGAAGAACAGAGAACTATGGCTACACCTTC.

The chain combines TRBV11-1 with TRBJ1-2; D is possibly TRBD1 (5 bases). CDR3 length: 16 residues. The V gene lost 5 bases and the J gene lost 1 base, with 17 bases spanning the gap. CDR1 is SGHAT, CDR2 FQDESV, per germline (reference sequence). For the CDR3, the DNA is TGTGCCAGCAGCCTCGGAGGGGACCGACGTAACTATGGCTACACCTTC. Translation gives CASSLGGDRRNYGYTF.

In DNA form, the CDR3 reads TGTGCCAGCAGTTTTGACAGGGGCTATGGCTACACCTTC. This codes for CASSFDRGYGYTF. The V call is TRBV27, the J call TRBJ1-2, with TRBD1 identical over 8 bases. CDR1 and CDR2 (germline): MNHEY, SMNVEV (reference sequence). After removal of 3 bases from V and 4 bases from J, the junction contained 1 base not matched to a gene. The CDR3 has 13 amino acids.